What follows is one TCR beta chain and its context. The entry originates in a study of T-cell reconstitution after alpha-beta-depleted transplantation in children. V lost 7 bases, J lost 6 bases, and 16 bases lay in between. The V gene's germline CDR1 is GTSNPN and CDR2 SVGIG (reference sequence). The CDR3 sequence is 12 residues long. Using unique molecular identifiers, the investigators prepared the TCRbeta library. TCRdb used MiXCR to reprocess the PCR reads, holding one entry per CDR3 protein. The sample yields over 550,000 distinct CDR3 sequences, roughly a tenth seen once. The chain has TRBV30 and TRBJ2-7; no definite D call. Sequenced material: PBMCs from the stem cell graft donor, taken from the stem cell graft. This receptor was taken from a human donor who donated a stem cell graft to a child with acute myeloid leukemia. CDR3: CASGNGPSEQYF. The CDR3 bases are TGTGCCTCCGGAAACGGCCCCTCCGAGCAGTACTTC.